This T cell receptor (beta chain) was recovered during a study of STAT5B mutations in CD4+ large granular lymphocyte leukemia (dated by TCRdb to the early 2020s). Concerning the study at large: Among healthy controls, the CDR3 'QG' motif was associated with a particular HLA allele. The purity of purified fractions was confirmed by flow cytometry on FACSCanto II or FACSVerse to exceed 95% among lymphocytes. The TCRbeta repertoires of CD4+ T-cell large granular lymphocyte leukemia patients were compared with the TCRbeta repertoires of healthy blood donors. Here is what the overall study found, with its caveats: Data were not HLA-matched; higher clonality in CD4+ versus CD8+ T-LGLL could reflect the relatively small sample size. Compared with healthy CD4+ repertoires, CD4-sorted patient repertoires appeared more clonal, and this difference remained even after the putative leukemic clones were removed. Enrichment of TRBV06-family usage was observed among the top patient clones (8/27) relative to healthy controls (2/35). Main leukemic clonotypes were private to each patient, although 25% to 30% appeared at low frequency in other patients' non-leukemic repertoires.

The immunoSEQ assay at survey resolution was used to sequence TCRbeta rearrangements from genomic DNA. Turning to the authors' computational methods: In the TCR sequencing data, the smallest productive clonotype frequency that could be detected was 2.59 x 10-5. Analyses included only productive TCRbeta rearrangements, meaning complete and in-frame sequences. Clonality for each sample was calculated as Simpson clonality in the immunoSEQ Analyzer version 3.0. Clones were binned by frequency as very rare, small, medium, large (1-20%) or hyperexpanded (>20%). Generation probabilities were estimated with OLGA 1.2.3, V-gene circos plots were made with VDJtools, specificities were searched in VDJdb, and CDR3 motifs were identified with GLIPH. Sourced from immuneACCESS, this table was stored by TCRdb with only in-frame sequences that have V and J called. A share of the clones is absent; for the studies checked, an unresolved V gene accounts for under half, and the remainder has no known explanation. Clone size and V and J calls were adopted from that table, with D and trimming inferred from the DNA. This sample has 31,000 or so clones in its table, and 85% to 90% of those were observed once. Jointly, the top ten make up about 0.41% of the sample.

The CDR3 has 14 amino acids, counting the end cysteine and phenylalanine. CDR3 DNA only is kept here, 42 bases in frame from base 1. Sequences MGHRA (CDR1) and YSYEKL (CDR2) are obtained from the germline V gene. The V end loses 3 bases and the J end loses 2 bases, and a stretch of 9 bases separates them. Comments on this clone: Its specific antigen is unknown. No clone much larger than this one lies a single base away; base qualities are absent.

Buffy coats from 37 blood donors, supplied by the Finnish Red Cross blood service, were used as healthy controls. All TCR-sequenced material derived from peripheral blood: patient blood samples and healthy donor buffy coats. Peripheral blood mononuclear cells were isolated by Ficoll-Hypaque gradient centrifugation. For the healthy controls, CD4+ cells were obtained from buffy coats by magnetic purification. Genomic DNA was extracted with the Gentra Puregene Cell and Tissue kit and quantified on a Qubit 2.0 fluorometer. This TCR came from a human donor in good health. Sequencing input: CD4+ T cells from blood buffy coats. The rearrangement combines TRBV4-1 with TRBJ2-3, with the D gene not clear enough to name. Here is the DNA: TGCGCCAGCAGCCAGGGCCAATCCACAGATACGCAGTATTTT. It encodes CASSQGQSTDTQYF.